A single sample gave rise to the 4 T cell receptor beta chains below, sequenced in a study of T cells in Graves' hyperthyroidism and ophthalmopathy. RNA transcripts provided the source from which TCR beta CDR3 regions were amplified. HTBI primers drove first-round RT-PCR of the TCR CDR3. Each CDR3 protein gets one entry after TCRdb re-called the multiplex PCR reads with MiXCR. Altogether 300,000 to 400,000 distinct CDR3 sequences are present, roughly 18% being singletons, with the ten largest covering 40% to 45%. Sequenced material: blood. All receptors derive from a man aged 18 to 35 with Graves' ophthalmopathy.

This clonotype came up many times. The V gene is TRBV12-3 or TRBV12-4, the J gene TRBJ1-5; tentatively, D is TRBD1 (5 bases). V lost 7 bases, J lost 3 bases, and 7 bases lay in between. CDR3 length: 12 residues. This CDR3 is CASTGDNQPQHF. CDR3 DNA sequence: TGTGCCAGCACGGGGGACAATCAGCCCCAGCATTTT.

DNA of the CDR3: TGTGCCAGCAGTATATCGGACAGGGGAAACACCATATATTTT. Translating gives CASSISDRGNTIYF. This sequence joins TRBV28 and TRBJ1-3; 7 bases match TRBD1. The germline gives CDR1 MDHEN, CDR2 SYDVKM. V shed 5 bases, J shed 4 bases, and the junction held 5 bases outside the gene matches. CDR3 length: 14 amino acids.

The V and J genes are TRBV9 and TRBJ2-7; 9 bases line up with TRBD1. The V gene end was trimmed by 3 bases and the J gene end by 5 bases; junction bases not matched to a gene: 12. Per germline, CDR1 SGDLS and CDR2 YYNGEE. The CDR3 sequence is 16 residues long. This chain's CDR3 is CASSATGQGAWDEQYF. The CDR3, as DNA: TGTGCCAGCAGCGCTACGGGACAGGGCGCTTGGGACGAGCAGTACTTC.

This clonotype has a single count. The CDR3 nucleotides are TGTGCCAGCTCGGTACAGGGAAATGAAAAACTGTTTTTT. Residues: CASSVQGNEKLFF. The chain uses TRBV18 and TRBJ1-4, with a tentative D call TRBD1 (6 bases). Germline V CDR1 and CDR2: KGHSH, LQKENI. The V gene lost 6 bases and the J gene lost 5 bases, with 10 bases spanning the gap. The CDR3 runs to 13 residues.